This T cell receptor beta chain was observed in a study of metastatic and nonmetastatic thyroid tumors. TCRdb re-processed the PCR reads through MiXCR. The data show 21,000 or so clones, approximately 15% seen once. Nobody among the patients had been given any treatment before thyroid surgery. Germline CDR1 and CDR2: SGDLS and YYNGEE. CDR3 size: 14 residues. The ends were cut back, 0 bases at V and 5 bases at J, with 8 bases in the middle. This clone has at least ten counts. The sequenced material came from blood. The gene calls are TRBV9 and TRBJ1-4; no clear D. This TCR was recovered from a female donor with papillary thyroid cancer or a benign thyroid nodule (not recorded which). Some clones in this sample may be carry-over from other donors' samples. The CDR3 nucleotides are TGTGCCAGCAGCGTAGAGGGCGAGAATGAAAAACTGTTTTTT. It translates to CASSVEGENEKLFF.